This T cell receptor (beta chain) was observed in a study of blood T cell repertoires in COVID-19. J was trimmed by 6 bases and V by 4 bases; bases with no gene match: 5. From germline, CDR1 is SGHRS and CDR2 YFSETQ. The CDR3 is 14 amino acids. TCRdb's copy holds only in-frame clones and misses some; the assay was immunoSEQ multiplex PCR. The sample includes 250,000 to 300,000 clones, around nine tenths of them seen just once. The sequence was collected from a woman in her twenties or thirties with COVID-19, enrolled during active disease. V gene TRBV5-1 combines with J gene TRBJ2-1, with 9 positions matching TRBD1. Sequenced material: peripheral blood. The CDR3 reads CASSPQGAGNEQFF. The CDR3 coding sequence is TGCGCCAGCAGCCCACAGGGGGCAGGCAATGAGCAGTTCTTC.